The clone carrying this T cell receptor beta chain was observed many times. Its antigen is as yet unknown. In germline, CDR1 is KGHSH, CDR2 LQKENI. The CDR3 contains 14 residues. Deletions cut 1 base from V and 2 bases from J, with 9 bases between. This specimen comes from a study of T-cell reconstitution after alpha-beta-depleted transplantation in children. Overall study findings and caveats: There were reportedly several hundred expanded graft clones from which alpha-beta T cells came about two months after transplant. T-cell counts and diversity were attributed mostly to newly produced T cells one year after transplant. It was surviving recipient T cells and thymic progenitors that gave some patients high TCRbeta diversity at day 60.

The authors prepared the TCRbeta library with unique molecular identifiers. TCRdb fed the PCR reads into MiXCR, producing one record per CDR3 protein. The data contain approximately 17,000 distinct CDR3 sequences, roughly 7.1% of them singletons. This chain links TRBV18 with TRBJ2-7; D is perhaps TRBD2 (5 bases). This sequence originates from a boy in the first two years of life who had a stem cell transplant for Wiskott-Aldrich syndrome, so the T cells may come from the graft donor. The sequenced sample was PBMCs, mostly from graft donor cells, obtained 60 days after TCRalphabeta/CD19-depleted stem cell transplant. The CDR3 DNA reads TGTGCCAGCTCACCACTGAGGGCCGCCTACGAGCAGTACTTC. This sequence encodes CASSPLRAAYEQYF.